These 21 T cell receptor beta chains were all obtained from the same sample, sequenced in a study of blood T cell repertoires in COVID-19. TCRdb keeps only in-frame clones here, not all; method: immunoSEQ multiplex PCR. The sample holds 8,500 to 10,000 clones; roughly three quarters are singletons and the top ten take roughly a quarter. Sequenced sample: peripheral blood. These receptors all come from a man in his sixties with active COVID-19.

The gene calls are TRBV27 and TRBJ1-5; a weak D match, TRBD1 (5 bases). The V gene lost 6 bases and the J gene lost 4 bases, with 13 bases spanning the gap. Germline CDR1 reads MNHEY; CDR2 reads SMNVEV (reference sequence). The CDR3 covers 14 residues. CDR3 sequence: CASSNGEGNQPQHF. The CDR3 DNA follows: TGTGCCAGCAGCAACGGGGAGGGGAATCAGCCCCAGCATTTT.

CDR3 sequence: CASSSRQGDNSPLHF. CDR3 nucleotides: TGTGCCAGCAGCTCCCGACAGGGGGATAATTCACCCCTCCACTTT. This chain connects TRBV11-2 to TRBJ1-6, with 9 bases aligning to TRBD1. This CDR3 has 15 residues. Germline V gene lookup returns CDR1 SGHAT and CDR2 FQNNGV. Trimming took 4 bases from V and 5 from J; bases not matched to a gene: 3.

The V and J genes are TRBV28 and TRBJ2-7, with 12 nucleotides matching TRBD2. V gave up 6 bases and J gave up 2 bases; unmatched junction bases: 11. The CDR3 contains 17 residues. The germline gives CDR1 MDHEN, CDR2 SYDVKM. CDR3 amino acids: CASSLSGLAGLTYEQYF. In DNA form, the CDR3 reads TGTGCCAGCAGCCTATCGGGACTAGCGGGCCTGACCTACGAGCAGTACTTC.

This clone showed up just a few times. The gene calls are TRBV24-1 and TRBJ2-3; D uncertain. The CDR3 covers 12 residues. Trimming removed 5 bases at V and 6 bases at J, with 8 bases between. Germline assignment: CDR1 KGHDR and CDR2 SFDVKD. The CDR3 DNA is TGTGCCACCAGTGCGACAACTGATACGCAGTATTTT. Encoded protein: CATSATTDTQYF.

This chain uses TRBV7-8 with TRBJ2-4; 8 bases line up with TRBD1. The trim removed 2 bases at V and 4 bases at J, leaving 4 bases unmatched. Germline CDR1 reads SGHVS; CDR2 reads FQNEAQ. The CDR3 totals 15 residues. This chain's CDR3 is CASSLRRTGKNIQYF. The CDR3 DNA follows: TGTGCCAGCAGCTTACGGCGGACAGGGAAAAACATTCAGTACTTC. Full variable domain (outside the CDR3, taken from reference TRBV7-8 and TRBJ2-4): GAGVSQSPRYKVAKRGQDVALRCDPISGHVSLFWYQQALGQGPEFLTYFQNEAQLDKSGLPSDRFFAERPEGSVSTLKIQRTQQEDSAVYLCASSLRRTGKNIQYFGAGTRLSVL.

This chain links TRBV6-1 with TRBJ2-2, with a possible D match to TRBD2 (6 bases). With 3 bases removed from V and 6 bases from J, the gap between germline ends came to 14 bases. Germline loops: CDR1 MNHNS, CDR2 SASEGT. The length of the CDR3 is 15 residues. This chain's CDR3 is CASSDGGGVSGELFF. CDR3 coding DNA: TGTGCCAGCAGTGACGGGGGTGGGGTCTCCGGGGAGCTGTTTTTT.

V is TRBV4-1 and J is TRBJ2-2; 7 bases are shared with TRBD2. This CDR3 is 16 amino acids long. Germline-derived CDR1 and CDR2 are MGHRA and YSYEKL. The ends lost 2 bases at V and 4 bases at J; junction bases unmatched: 7. CDR3 nucleotide sequence: TGCGCCAGCAGCCAACTATGGGAGGGAAGCACCGGGGAGCTGTTTTTT. This encodes CASSQLWEGSTGELFF.

In nucleotides, the CDR3 is TGTGCCAGCAGTGAACAACAGGGCCGCTCACCCCTCCACTTT. It specifies CASSEQQGRSPLHF. The chain is built from TRBV25-1 and TRBJ1-6; weak D call: TRBD1 (6 bases). V was clipped by 2 bases and J by 10 bases, with 12 bases between them. CDR1 MGHDK and CDR2 SYGVNS come from the germline V gene. The CDR3 contains 14 residues.

The chain joins TRBV5-6 to TRBJ2-7; possible D gene TRBD2, 6 bases. The V gene lost 0 bases and the J gene lost 4 bases, with 11 bases spanning the gap. Germline V gene data show CDR1 as SGHDT and CDR2 as YYEEEE. This CDR3 is 14 amino acids long. CDR3 in DNA: TGTGCCAGCAGCTTGGTCGCTAGCGAGTACGAGCAGTACTTC. As protein: CASSLVASEYEQYF.

The chain recombines TRBV6-1 with TRBJ2-1; TRBD2 aligns across 8 bases. Trimming took 1 base from V and 4 from J; bases not matched to a gene: 9. Germline V CDR1 and CDR2: MNHNS, SASEGT. The CDR3 runs 17 residues. CDR3 loop: CASSEDRGGPRYNEQFF. In DNA form, the CDR3 reads TGTGCCAGCAGTGAAGACCGGGGGGGGCCGAGGTACAATGAGCAGTTCTTC.

The J gene is TRBJ1-6, the V gene TRBV30, with D perhaps matching TRBD1 (6 bases). Trimming removed 3 bases from V and 5 bases from J, with 20 bases in between. CDR1 and CDR2 (germline): GTSNPN, SVGIG (reference sequence). The CDR3 loop spans 17 amino acids. The CDR3, as DNA: TGTGCCTGGAGGTCCCTAGGGGGGGGCAAAAATAATTCACCCCTCCACTTT. The encoded protein is CAWRSLGGGKNNSPLHF.

As DNA, the CDR3 is TGTGCCAGCAGCCTGACAGGGGATGGGACTGAAGCTTTCTTT. Residues: CASSLTGDGTEAFF. V and J are TRBV13 and TRBJ1-1; 8 bases match TRBD1. Germline loops: CDR1 PRHDT, CDR2 FYEKMQ (reference sequence). The CDR3 totals 14 residues. The ends lost 5 bases at V and 5 bases at J; junction bases unmatched: 7.

The chain uses TRBV19 and TRBJ2-6, with 8 bases identical to TRBD1. The CDR3 contains 19 residues. V shed 6 bases and J 0 bases; nucleotides not matched to a gene: 13. CDR1 is LNHDA, CDR2 SQIVND, per germline (reference sequence). CDR3 sequence (DNA): TGTGCCAGTAGCCGGGACAGGACAAGCATGGGCTCTGGGGCCAACGTCCTGACTTTC. Its protein is CASSRDRTSMGSGANVLTF. The variable domain in full, completed from reference TRBV19 and TRBJ2-6, reads DGGITQSPKYLFRKEGQNVTLSCEQNLNHDAMYWYRQDPGQGLRLIYYSQIVNDFQKGDIAEGYSVSREKKESFPLTVTSAQKNPTAFYLCASSRDRTSMGSGANVLTFGAGSRLTVL.

Within the sample, this clone is medium-sized. The rearrangement links TRBV5-8 to TRBJ1-3, with TRBD1 matching 8 bases. J was trimmed by 7 bases and V by 4 bases; bases with no gene match: 4. The germline V gene has CDR1 SGHTS and CDR2 YDEGEE. The CDR3 has 13 amino acids. The CDR3 loop reads CASSPDRGNTIYF. CDR3 sequence (DNA): TGTGCCAGCAGCCCCGACAGGGGTAACACCATATATTTT.

The genes are TRBV27 and TRBJ1-1; 7 bases map to TRBD1. Germline-derived CDR1 and CDR2 are MNHEY and SMNVEV (reference sequence). V shed 1 base, J shed 4 bases, and the junction held 0 bases outside the gene matches. CDR3 length equals 13 residues. CDR3 in amino acids: CASSLYRGTEAFF. DNA of the CDR3: TGTGCCAGCAGTTTATACAGGGGCACTGAAGCTTTCTTT.

The chain carries TRBV6-4 and TRBJ2-5; 9 bases align to TRBD2. Germline V lookup: CDR1 MRHNA, CDR2 SNTAGT. With 6 bases clipped from V and 5 bases from J, the junction kept 10 bases outside the gene matches. The CDR3 totals 15 residues. This CDR3 is CASSPTNSGSETQYF. In DNA form, the CDR3 reads TGTGCCAGCAGCCCGACTAATAGCGGGAGTGAGACCCAGTACTTC.

This clone was counted only a few times. This sequence joins TRBV10-1 and TRBJ2-3; perhaps TRBD2 as D (5 bases). The germline V gene has CDR1 WNHNN and CDR2 SYGVQD (reference sequence). V lost 3 bases to trimming and J lost 10 bases, with 11 bases between them. The CDR3 length is 12 residues. CDR3: CASSEAEGAQYF. CDR3 sequence (DNA): TGCGCCAGCAGTGAAGCGGAAGGTGCGCAGTATTTT.

The chain joins TRBV3-1 (or the pseudogene TRBV3-2) to TRBJ2-5; D gene uncertain. The V and J ends lost 4 bases and 5 bases respectively, with 17 bases between them. The CDR3 has 15 residues. Germline V CDR1 and CDR2: LGHDT, YNNKEL (reference sequence). The CDR3 spells CASSLDQHPRETQYF. CDR3 in DNA: TGTGCCAGCAGCCTTGATCAGCATCCGCGGGAGACCCAGTACTTC.

This clone has a single count. The rearrangement links TRBV24-1 to TRBJ2-1, with 8 bases lining up with TRBD2. Trimming took 3 bases from V and 1 from J; bases not matched to a gene: 19. Germline V gene data show CDR1 as KGHDR and CDR2 as SFDVKD. The CDR3 has 21 amino acids. The CDR3 is CATSDPSPGGPETGSYNEQFF. In DNA form, the CDR3 reads TGTGCCACCAGTGATCCCTCCCCGGGGGGGCCAGAGACGGGGTCCTACAATGAGCAGTTCTTC.

This clone showed up just once. V is TRBV15 and J is TRBJ2-5; 8 bases align to TRBD2. There are 18 residues in the CDR3. From germline, CDR1 is LNHNV and CDR2 YYDKDF (reference sequence). J gave up 5 bases and V 4 bases, and 18 bases lay outside the gene matches. The CDR3 DNA is TGTGCCACCAGCAACTCCCCTGGGACTAGATATGAGTTCGAGACCCAGTACTTC. Translating it yields CATSNSPGTRYEFETQYF.

The CDR3 protein is CALTGGEHNEQFF. As DNA, the CDR3 is TGTGCCTTAACAGGGGGTGAGCACAATGAGCAGTTCTTC. The chain links TRBV30 to TRBJ2-1; 8 bases are a match to TRBD1. CDR1 and CDR2 (germline): GTSNPN, SVGIG (reference sequence). V was pared by 7 bases and J by 5 bases, with 7 bases of the junction left unmatched. The CDR3 covers 13 residues.